The T cell receptor beta chain under discussion was sequenced for a study of cytomegalovirus exposure and HLA in healthy donors. The study, taken as a whole, reports: What a later analysis showed was that several of the most significant clusters appeared linked to common viral pathogens. A later analysis, which compared TCR beta chains of equal frequency, found the HLA-associated ones more clonally expanded. The listing of 160 or so TCR beta chains classed them as cytomegalovirus-associated.

This clone was observed a few times. Antigen specificity is unknown. PCR primers comprised 60 Vbeta and 13 Jbeta primers. The protocol was immunoSEQ multiplex PCR, while the TCRdb copy is restricted to in-frame clones and leaves out a portion. The sample carries fewer than 130,000 clones, more than 65% recorded once. The J segment lost 2 bases and the V segment lost 5 bases, leaving 7 bases of the junction unmatched. The CDR3 runs to 15 residues. Germline-derived CDR1 and CDR2 are SNHLY and FYNNEI. Source material: PBMCs. The gene calls are TRBV2 and TRBJ2-3; 7 bases are shared with TRBD2. This sequence was found in a man aged 30 to 45 in good health and CMV-seropositive. The DNA of the CDR3 is TGTGCCAGCAGTTGGGCGGGGGAAATCACAGATACGCAGTATTTT. Amino acids: CASSWAGEITDTQYF.